This TCR beta chain was profiled in a study of CD8+ T cells in alopecia areata. Study details: Oral tofacitinib, 5 to 10 mg twice daily, was given in an open-label trial.

The treatment denotes: oral pan-JAK inhibitor, 5-10 mg twice daily. Study-wide findings and caveats: Tofacitinib significantly reduced both scalp clonality and expanded CD8+ clones among the top 100. Numerous expanded lesional clones remained in scalp and blood during tofacitinib. Having one nonresponder leaves uncertain how baseline CD8+ expansion relates to response.

It was cDNA, reverse transcribed from extracted RNA, that served as the sequencing template. Profiling relied on immunoSEQ multiplex PCR, and the TCRdb table lists in-frame clones only, not all of them. The sample holds some 200,000 clones, over 45% seen once. A few counts support this clone. The antigen is not known. V was cut by 5 bases and J by 1 base, with 8 bases left in between. CDR3 length: 13 residues. Looked up from germline, CDR1 is LNHDA and CDR2 is SQIVND (reference sequence). This sequence was found in a human donor with alopecia areata. Source: CD4+ T cells sorted from blood, taken at week 24, from a patient treated with tofacitinib. This chain joins TRBV19 and TRBJ1-1; D is ambiguous. The CDR3 bases are TGTGCCAGTAGTGTACAGAGGAACACTGAAGCTTTCTTT. Amino acids: CASSVQRNTEAFF.